Below, 13 T cell receptor beta chains from the same sample are listed, as sequenced in a study of shared clonotypes between healthy human individuals. Repertoires were generated with immunoSEQ multiplex PCR, while TCRdb's copy carries only in-frame clones and drops some. The repertoire consists of about 470,000 clones, with 70% to 80% occurring once and the leading ten covering approximately 13%. Sample: PBMCs. These receptors all come from a woman aged 40 to 55 in good health. Some clones in this sample may be carry-over from other donors' samples.

On this clone itself: Other DNA sequences in the same sample also yield this CDR3. The genes are TRBV6-5 and TRBJ2-7; D call uncertain. V was trimmed by 0 bases and J by 6 bases, leaving 9 bases between them. Germline V gene data show CDR1 as MNHEY and CDR2 as SVGAGI. The CDR3 is 13 residues long. The CDR3 region is CASSYSGPREQYF. The CDR3, as DNA: TGTGCCAGCAGTTACTCGGGTCCCCGCGAGCAGTACTTC.

Note on this clone: A far bigger clonotype differs at one base, so this is likely a read error. J is TRBJ2-7 and V is TRBV6-1; either TRBD1 or TRBD2 may fit D (6 bases each). CDR3 size: 15 residues. Trimming shortened V by 3 bases and J by 7 bases, and 19 bases separated the two germline ends. Germline V gene lookup returns CDR1 MNHNS and CDR2 SASEGT. CDR3 DNA sequence: TGTGCCAGCAGTGAGGGATTCGGGGGCAGCGGGGAGCAGTACTTC. This translates into CASSEGFGGSGEQYF.

This clone has only a few counts. The rearrangement joins TRBV5-5 to TRBJ2-5; possible D gene TRBD1, 5 bases. The CDR3 loop spans 15 amino acids. Trimming left V 1 base short and J 1 base short, with 11 bases between. Germline V gene lookup returns CDR1 SGHKS and CDR2 YYEKEE (reference sequence). CDR3 nucleotides: TGTGCCAGCAGCTTGAGGGGTAGCTCCCAAGAGACCCAGTACTTC. Amino acids: CASSLRGSSQETQYF.

The gene calls are TRBV28 and TRBJ1-2, with a weak D call TRBD1 (5 bases). Between the trimmed V and J ends, which lost 7 bases and 2 bases, there was a span of 14 bases. The V gene's germline CDR1 is MDHEN and CDR2 SYDVKM. The CDR3 contains 14 residues. The CDR3 DNA is TGTGCCAGCATACGGGACGGGGAGAACTATGGCTACACCTTC. Protein: CASIRDGENYGYTF.

This clone has just a few counts. V gene TRBV29-1 combines with J gene TRBJ1-2; D unresolved. Germline V gene lookup returns CDR1 SQVTM and CDR2 ANQGSEA. Between the trimmed V and J ends, which lost 0 bases and 7 bases, there was a span of 12 bases. The CDR3 sequence is 13 residues long. DNA of the CDR3: TGCAGCGTTGAAGATCTGAGGAAGGGTGGCTACACCTTC. Encoded protein: CSVEDLRKGGYTF.

The CDR3 sequence: CASSLVSNTEAFF. Written as DNA, the CDR3 is TGTGCCAGCAGCTTAGTCAGTAACACTGAAGCTTTCTTT. The chain employs TRBV11-3 and TRBJ1-1; D remains unclear. V was pared by 1 base and J by 2 bases, with 5 bases between. This CDR3 has 13 amino acids. Germline loops: CDR1 SGHNT, CDR2 YENEEA.

The genes are TRBV7-2 and TRBJ2-7, with D maybe TRBD1 (6 bases). There are 14 residues in the CDR3. Germline V gives CDR1 SGHTA, CDR2 FQGNSA. V lost 3 bases to trimming and J lost 4 bases, with 13 bases between them. The CDR3 here is CASSLRSGEYEQYF. The CDR3 coding sequence is TGTGCCAGCAGCTTGCGCTCAGGGGAGTACGAGCAGTACTTC.

CDR3 loop: CASSVAGVHEQYF. CDR3 nucleotides: TGTGCCAGCAGCGTAGCGGGAGTGCACGAGCAGTACTTC. The rearrangement joins TRBV9 to TRBJ2-7, with D possibly TRBD2 on 6 matching bases. V was pared by 0 bases and J by 5 bases, with 9 bases between. The CDR3 length is 13 residues. The V gene's germline CDR1 is SGDLS and CDR2 YYNGEE. The variable domain in full, with the rest retrieved from reference TRBV9 and TRBJ2-7, is DSGVTQTPKHLITATGQRVTLRCSPRSGDLSVYWYQQSLDQGLQFLIQYYNGEERAKGNILERFSAQQFPDLHSELNLSSLELGDSALYFCASSVAGVHEQYFGPGTRLTVT.

The chain couples TRBV28 to TRBJ2-5; D gene unclear. Trimming took off 6 bases at V and 5 bases at J, with 10 bases between the two ends. This CDR3 comprises 12 residues. Germline V gene lookup returns CDR1 MDHEN and CDR2 SYDVKM. The CDR3 DNA is TGTGCCAGCAGCCAGACAAGGGAGACCCAGTACTTC. Its protein is CASSQTRETQYF. Full variable domain (remainder filled in from reference TRBV28 and TRBJ2-5): DVKVTQSSRYLVKRTGEKVFLECVQDMDHENMFWYRQDPGLGLRLIYFSYDVKMKEKGDIPEGYSVSREKKERFSLILESASTNQTSMYLCASSQTRETQYFGPGTRLLVL.

This clone was seen ten or more times. The J gene is TRBJ2-1, the V gene TRBV2; 9 nucleotides align to TRBD2. Germline V gene data show CDR1 as SNHLY and CDR2 as FYNNEI. The junction had 8 bases not matched to a gene; V was cut back by 3 bases and J by 8 bases. The CDR3 spans 15 residues. The CDR3 sequence: CASSESAGGGYEQFF. CDR3 in DNA: TGTGCCAGCAGTGAGTCAGCGGGAGGTGGCTATGAGCAGTTCTTC.

The J gene is TRBJ1-1, the V gene TRBV5-1, with D possibly being TRBD1 (5 bases). Trimming stripped 1 base from V and 4 bases from J, with 11 bases between. This CDR3 spans 14 amino acids. Germline-derived CDR1 and CDR2 are SGHRS and YFSETQ. The CDR3 region has the DNA TGCGCCAGCAGCTTGCTATCTGGGGGCACTGAAGCTTTCTTT. Protein: CASSLLSGGTEAFF. The whole variable domain, filled in from reference TRBV5-1 and TRBJ1-1, reads KAGVTQTPRYLIKTRGQQVTLSCSPISGHRSVSWYQQTPGQGLQFLFEYFSETQRNKGNFPGRFSGRQFSNSRSEMNVSTLELGDSALYLCASSLLSGGTEAFFGQGTRLTVV.

The chain's CDR3 is CASSLMQAGYEQYF. The CDR3 nucleotides read TGTGCCAGCAGCTTGATGCAGGCGGGCTACGAGCAGTACTTC. V gene TRBV5-6 combines with J gene TRBJ2-7, with D possibly being TRBD2 (5 bases). The V gene lost 1 base and the J gene lost 3 bases, with 11 bases spanning the gap. This CDR3 contains 14 residues. Germline V CDR1 and CDR2: SGHDT, YYEEEE.

This clone turned up a few times. J is TRBJ1-4 and V is TRBV5-1; D might be TRBD1 (5 bases). CDR1 and CDR2 from the germline V gene are SGHRS and YFSETQ. The V end lost 2 bases, the J end lost 4 bases, and 9 bases lay between the germline ends. The CDR3 extends over 14 amino acids. In DNA form, the CDR3 reads TGCGCCAGCAGCTTCGGGACTAATAATGAAAAACTGTTTTTT. Translating gives CASSFGTNNEKLFF.